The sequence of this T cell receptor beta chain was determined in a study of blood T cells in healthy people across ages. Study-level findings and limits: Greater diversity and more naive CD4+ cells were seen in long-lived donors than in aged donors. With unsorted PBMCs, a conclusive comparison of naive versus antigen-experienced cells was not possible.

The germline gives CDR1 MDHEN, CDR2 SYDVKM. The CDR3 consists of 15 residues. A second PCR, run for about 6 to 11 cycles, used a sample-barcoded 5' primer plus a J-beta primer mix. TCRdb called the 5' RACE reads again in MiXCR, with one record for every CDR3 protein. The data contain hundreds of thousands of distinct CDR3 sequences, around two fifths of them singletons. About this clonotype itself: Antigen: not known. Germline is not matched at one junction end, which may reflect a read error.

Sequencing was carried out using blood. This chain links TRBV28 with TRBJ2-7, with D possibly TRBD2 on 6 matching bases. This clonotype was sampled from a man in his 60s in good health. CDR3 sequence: CASSEIAASSDEQYF. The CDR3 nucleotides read TGTGCCAGCAGCGAGATAGCGGCTAGCTCCGACGAGCAGTACTTC.